At least ten counts were recorded for the clone carrying this T cell receptor (beta chain). Its antigen remains unknown. Noted time point: sample taken at primary tumor resection. The approximately 69 donors had untreated early-stage non-small cell lung cancer. Frozen PBMC, nontumor lung or tumor provided whole RNA, which was sequenced unsorted. This entry belongs to a study of spatial heterogeneity in lung cancer. Turning to the study itself: Bulk RNA-seq from matched material yielded a T cell module score that correlated strongly with TCR transcript counts in tumor regions.

Unique molecular identifiers, one per molecule, were present on every TCR cDNA molecule. TCRdb analysed the 5' RACE reads with MiXCR anew, one entry per CDR3 protein. The table has over 10,000 distinct CDR3 sequences, roughly 5% seen once. Study-level findings and limits: For expanded intratumoral alpha and beta TCRs, counts tracked tumor mutation counts.

This TCR derives from a male donor with early-stage non-small cell lung cancer. The sequenced sample was lung tumor tissue, obtained at surgery.

The CDR3: CAISEPGANVLTF. The CDR3, as DNA: TGTGCCATCAGTGAGCCTGGGGCCAACGTCCTGACTTTC. This chain connects TRBV10-3 to TRBJ2-6; D is uncertain. V was pared by 2 bases and J by 2 bases, with 1 base between. This CDR3 contains 13 residues. The V gene's germline CDR1 is ENHRY and CDR2 SYGVKD.